This T cell receptor beta chain stems from a study of blood T cell repertoires in COVID-19 (dated by TCRdb to about 2020). Study-wide context: The collaborator samples originated in the United States, Italy and Spain and spanned the acute and convalescent phases of COVID-19. The prospective study material was composed of cDNA or gDNA derived from T cells, B-cell-depleted T cells, or PBMCs. The dataset comprised deeply sampled blood TCRbeta repertoires from subjects exposed to, actively infected with, or recovered from COVID-19. A freely available public database, intended as a resource for researchers studying the immune response to SARS-CoV-2, is where the repertoires were released. The samples were drawn from the first 160 participants of the ongoing ImmuneRACE study and from over 950 subjects provided by 6 global collaborators. Sample metadata almost always included a de-identified subject ID, COVID-19 status, age in years and sex. Where HLA class I and class II types were available, the types were taken from metadata supplied by the sample provider, not from assay-based typing.

Broad study findings and their caveats: The quantity of clinical and demographic metadata differed by source and by participant and was supplied without curation.

Comment on this clone: It lacks a known antigen. Base qualities were left out, and no much larger clone turns up one base away.

The collaborating institutions used their own protocols to collect whole blood in K2EDTA tubes. For TCRbeta analysis, collaborator samples were shipped as frozen whole blood, as isolated PBMCs, or as DNA extracted from either sample type. The CDR3 starts with the cysteine, ends with the phenylalanine, and has 13 residues. CDR3 DNA is the only sequence kept; it has 39 bases, read in frame from the first base. V trim: 11 bases; J trim: 3 bases; unmatched bases: 6. Via the germline V gene, CDR1 is MDHEN and CDR2 SYDVKM. TCRbeta CDR3 regions were amplified from genomic DNA using the immunoSEQ Assay, a bias-controlled multiplex PCR. The authors' analysis ran thus. The number of nucleated cells in each sample was estimated by amplification of reference gene primers within the assay. To quantify the absolute abundance of each unique TCRbeta CDR3 rearrangement, sequence reads were collapsed and filtered. For each sample, productive Simpson clonality was calculated by taking the square root of Simpson's diversity index across productive rearrangements. Drawn from immuneACCESS, this table holds only the in-frame rearrangements with V and J called that TCRdb kept. Clones are partly lost; checked studies trace under half to an unresolved V gene and leave the rest unexplained. V, J and clone size are taken as reported in that table, and D and trimming were inferred from the DNA itself. This sample comprises some 220,000 clones, around 82% of them detected only once. The ten largest clonotypes hold around 13% of the sample.

Sequencing was done on a sample of peripheral blood. Recombination connected TRBV28 to TRBJ2-2; 7 bases in between match TRBD1. The receptor was isolated from a human donor in a cohort sampled during active COVID-19. The DNA is TGTGCCGTCGGGACAGAGGACACCGGGGAGCTGTTTTTT. Its coded protein is CAVGTEDTGELFF.